These 28 T cell receptor beta chains were all obtained from the same sample, sequenced in a study of cytomegalovirus exposure and HLA in healthy donors. The PCR used 60 Vbeta and 13 Jbeta primers. The data were produced by immunoSEQ multiplex PCR, yet TCRdb's version contains in-frame clones alone and is incomplete. The repertoire holds 75,000 to 100,000 clones, with about 80% as singletons. Sample: PBMCs. These receptors all stem from a man in his forties or fifties in good health and CMV-seronegative.

With respect to this clone: The junction and the germline gene differ at one end; a read error may be behind it. The chain employs TRBV7-9 and TRBJ2-7; tentative D call: TRBD2 (5 bases). The CDR3 is 12 amino acids. Looked up from germline, CDR1 is SEHNR and CDR2 is FQNEAQ (reference sequence). The CDR3 DNA reads TGTTCCAGCAGCAGCACTAGGAACGAGCAGTACTTC. Its protein product is CSSSSTRNEQYF.

The rearrangement uses TRBV5-6 and TRBJ1-1; tentatively, D is TRBD1 (5 bases). The germline V gene has CDR1 SGHDT and CDR2 YYEEEE. V dropped 6 bases and J dropped 10 bases, with 16 bases sitting between them. The CDR3 totals 12 residues. This chain's CDR3 is CASTLGPRAAFF. As DNA, the CDR3 is TGTGCCAGCACCCTTGGGCCCAGGGCAGCTTTCTTT.

The V gene is TRBV5-6, the J gene TRBJ1-1; D unclear. The germline gives CDR1 SGHDT, CDR2 YYEEEE. CDR3 length: 13 residues. V was cut by 0 bases and J by 1 base, with 4 bases left in between. This CDR3 reads CASSLDRNTEAFF. In nucleotides, the CDR3 is TGTGCCAGCAGCTTGGACAGGAACACTGAAGCTTTCTTT.

This chain joins TRBV19 and TRBJ1-2, with 8 positions matching TRBD1. Germline values: CDR1 LNHDA, CDR2 SQIVND (reference sequence). The CDR3 has 14 amino acids. With 3 bases clipped from V and 3 bases from J, the junction kept 3 bases outside the gene matches. In nucleotides, the CDR3 is TGTGCCAGTAGTATCCTGGACAGGGACTATGGCTACACCTTC. It encodes CASSILDRDYGYTF.

The genes are TRBV19 and TRBJ1-1; TRBD1 is a possible D gene (5 bases). The germline gives CDR1 LNHDA, CDR2 SQIVND (reference sequence). Trimming cost V 1 base and J 1 base, with 10 bases left between them. The CDR3 spans 15 residues. CDR3 nucleotides: TGTGCCAGTAGTATAGCGAACAGGCCGAACACTGAAGCTTTCTTT. Translation gives CASSIANRPNTEAFF.

The chain joins TRBV13 to TRBJ2-7; maybe TRBD2 (5 bases). The CDR3 sequence is 14 residues long. The V gene lost 2 bases and the J gene lost 5 bases, with 13 bases spanning the gap. Germline V CDR1 and CDR2: PRHDT, FYEKMQ (reference sequence). CDR3 nucleotides: TGTGCCAGCAGCTTAAACGGGGTCCCCCACGAGCAGTACTTC. It is translated as CASSLNGVPHEQYF.

The J gene is TRBJ2-7, the V gene TRBV2; possible D gene TRBD2, 6 bases. This CDR3 contains 15 residues. The V end was cut by 6 bases, the J end by 0 bases, with 15 bases between. Per germline, CDR1 SNHLY and CDR2 FYNNEI. The CDR3 here is CASSHYGTHSYEQYF. CDR3 in DNA: TGTGCCAGCAGCCATTACGGGACTCACTCCTACGAGCAGTACTTC.

This chain connects TRBV6-5 to TRBJ2-2; a weak D match, TRBD2 (5 bases). The CDR3 extends over 14 amino acids. V dropped 6 bases and J dropped 4 bases, with 12 bases sitting between them. The germline V gene encodes CDR1 MNHEY and CDR2 SVGAGI. CDR3 loop: CASSLPAGTGELFF. The CDR3 coding sequence is TGTGCCAGCAGCTTACCCGCGGGCACCGGGGAGCTGTTTTTT.

The rearrangement joins TRBV20-1 to TRBJ2-7; D call uncertain. This CDR3 is 10 amino acids long. Per germline, CDR1 DFQATT and CDR2 SNEGSKA (reference sequence). DNA for the CDR3: TGCAGCCCAAGCCAGGACGAGCAGTACTTC. Protein: CSPSQDEQYF.

This clone was seen only a few times. This chain connects TRBV11-2 to TRBJ1-6, with D possibly being TRBD1 (6 bases). V was pared by 1 base and J by 19 bases, with 26 bases between. Germline CDR1 SGHAT, CDR2 FQNNGV. This CDR3 region has 16 residues. Here the CDR3 reads CASSLGPGGPLGWFHF. The CDR3 DNA is TGTGCCAGCAGCTTAGGCCCGGGGGGCCCCCTTGGATGGTTTCACTTT.

The chain employs TRBV6-1 and TRBJ2-5; 9 bases are shared with TRBD2. The CDR3 is 15 residues long. With 1 base clipped from V and 3 bases from J, the junction kept 3 bases outside the gene matches. Germline CDR1 is MNHNS and CDR2 is SASEGT. The CDR3 loop reads CASSEDPSGKETQYF. CDR3 nucleotides: TGTGCCAGCAGTGAAGATCCTAGCGGGAAAGAGACCCAGTACTTC.

The J gene is TRBJ2-1, the V gene TRBV4-1, with 12 bases that match TRBD2. The CDR3 runs to 16 residues. Germline V lookup: CDR1 MGHRA, CDR2 YSYEKL. After removal of 4 bases from V and 4 bases from J, the junction contained 5 bases not matched to a gene. In DNA form, the CDR3 reads TGCGCCAGCAGCCTTGAACTAGCGGGAGGTTACAATGAGCAGTTCTTC. It translates to CASSLELAGGYNEQFF.

CDR3 coding DNA: TGTGCCAGCAGCGCTTCAGGGAAGAACTCACCCCTCCACTTT. Translation gives CASSASGKNSPLHF. This chain links TRBV7-9 with TRBJ1-6; tentative D call: TRBD1 (5 bases). CDR1 SEHNR and CDR2 FQNEAQ come from the germline V gene (reference sequence). The CDR3 sequence is 14 residues long. The germline V and J ends were trimmed by 5 bases and 10 bases, with 15 bases remaining between them.

The chain has TRBV6-1 and TRBJ1-2; tentative D call: TRBD1 (5 bases). From germline, CDR1 is MNHNS and CDR2 SASEGT. The CDR3 totals 13 residues. With 8 bases removed from V and 3 bases from J, the gap between germline ends came to 13 bases. CDR3 residues: CASGVGGDYGYTF. The CDR3 DNA is TGTGCCAGCGGCGTGGGGGGGGACTATGGCTACACCTTC.

The chain is built from TRBV5-1 and TRBJ2-3; 11 bases are a match to TRBD2. The CDR3 consists of 16 residues. The germline CDR1 and CDR2 sequences are SGHRS and YFSETQ. The V gene end was trimmed by 4 bases and the J gene end by 2 bases; junction bases not matched to a gene: 6. CDR3 in DNA: TGCGCCAGCAGCCACGGACTAGCGGGCCCCACAGATACGCAGTATTTT. It encodes CASSHGLAGPTDTQYF. Full variable domain (outside the CDR3, taken from reference TRBV5-1 and TRBJ2-3): KAGVTQTPRYLIKTRGQQVTLSCSPISGHRSVSWYQQTPGQGLQFLFEYFSETQRNKGNFPGRFSGRQFSNSRSEMNVSTLELGDSALYLCASSHGLAGPTDTQYFGPGTRLTVL.

This clone is a singleton in its sample. J is TRBJ2-3 and V is TRBV5-6, with a tentative D call TRBD2 (6 bases). CDR1 is SGHDT and CDR2 is YYEEEE in the germline V gene. The length of the CDR3 is 15 residues. Between the trimmed V and J ends, which lost 4 bases and 2 bases, there was a span of 14 bases. The CDR3 reads CASSRGTLNTDTQYF. The CDR3 coding sequence is TGTGCCAGCAGCCGCGGGACTCTCAACACAGATACGCAGTATTTT.

CDR3 nucleotide sequence: TGCGCCAGCAGCCCAGGAGGGTACGAGCAGTACTTC. It translates to CASSPGGYEQYF. The rearrangement links TRBV5-1 to TRBJ2-7, with D perhaps matching TRBD2 (6 bases). Germline V gene sequence: CDR1 SGHRS, CDR2 YFSETQ. Trimming removed 4 bases from V and 4 bases from J, with 9 bases in between. The CDR3 loop spans 12 amino acids.

This rearrangement joins TRBV7-9 to TRBJ2-5; TRBD2 aligns across 12 bases. The CDR3 contains 15 residues. Germline CDR1 reads SEHNR; CDR2 reads FQNEAQ (reference sequence). The trim removed 2 bases at V and 2 bases at J, leaving 0 bases unmatched. The DNA of the CDR3 is TGTGCCAGCAGCTTACTAGCGGGGGGGCAAGAGACCCAGTACTTC. It translates to CASSLLAGGQETQYF.

This clone was found a few times. This sequence joins TRBV11-2 and TRBJ2-7; 11 bases are shared with TRBD1. Germline assignment: CDR1 SGHAT and CDR2 FQNNGV. V was pared by 3 bases and J by 9 bases, with 7 bases of the junction left unmatched. The length of the CDR3 is 14 residues. CDR3 residues: CASSFERTGGGQYF. The CDR3 DNA sequence: TGTGCCAGCAGCTTCGAACGGACAGGGGGCGGGCAGTACTTC. The whole variable domain, remainder taken from reference TRBV11-2 and TRBJ2-7, is EAGVAQSPRYKIIEKRQSVAFWCNPISGHATLYWYQQILGQGPKLLIQFQNNGVVDDSQLPKDRFSAERLKGVDSTLKIQPAKLEDSAVYLCASSFERTGGGQYFGPGTRLTVT.

The gene calls are TRBV5-4 and TRBJ1-1, with a tentative D call TRBD1 (5 bases). Germline assignment: CDR1 SGHNT and CDR2 YYREEE (reference sequence). V was cut by 0 bases and J by 3 bases, with 9 bases left in between. The CDR3 sequence is 14 residues long. Written as DNA, the CDR3 is TGTGCCAGCAGCTTGGAGGGGCTTTACACTGAAGCTTTCTTT. It specifies CASSLEGLYTEAFF.

V gene TRBV4-1 combines with J gene TRBJ2-7, with 8 bases fitting TRBD1. V shed 5 bases and J 6 bases; nucleotides not matched to a gene: 12. The germline V gene encodes CDR1 MGHRA and CDR2 YSYEKL. The CDR3 is 15 residues long. The CDR3 sequence: CASSFSGTGPSEQYF. For the CDR3, the DNA is TGCGCCAGCAGCTTCTCCGGGACAGGTCCTAGCGAGCAGTACTTC.

The chain has TRBV6-1 and TRBJ2-7, with 11 positions matching TRBD2. After removal of 6 bases from V and 7 bases from J, the junction contained 5 bases not matched to a gene. Germline CDR1 reads MNHNS; CDR2 reads SASEGT. CDR3 size: 13 residues. In nucleotides, the CDR3 is TGTGCCAGCAGGACTAGCGGGACTATTGAGCAGTACTTC. It translates to CASRTSGTIEQYF.

The chain uses TRBV7-9 and TRBJ1-4, with D perhaps matching TRBD1 (6 bases). Germline-derived CDR1 and CDR2 are SEHNR and FQNEAQ (reference sequence). Trimming pared 3 bases from V and 4 bases from J, leaving 12 bases between. This CDR3 is 15 amino acids long. CDR3 nucleotides: TGTGCCAGCAGCTTCCTGACAGGCATTAATGAAAAACTGTTTTTT. It yields the protein CASSFLTGINEKLFF.

The chain links TRBV28 to TRBJ2-7; 8 bases fit TRBD1. The germline V gene has CDR1 MDHEN and CDR2 SYDVKM. J gave up 5 bases and V 4 bases, and 10 bases lay outside the gene matches. The CDR3 runs 15 residues. CDR3 sequence (DNA): TGTGCCAGCAGTTCCCCAGGGGGCCCAAGGGACGAGCAGTACTTC. Amino acids: CASSSPGGPRDEQYF.

This clone was seen once. The chain employs TRBV7-9 and TRBJ2-2, with TRBD2 identical over 11 bases. The germline gives CDR1 SEHNR, CDR2 FQNEAQ (reference sequence). Unmatched junction bases numbered 4, after V lost 5 bases and J lost 2 bases. CDR3 size: 16 residues. This CDR3 reads CASSKGLAENTGELFF. For the CDR3, the DNA is TGTGCCAGCAGCAAGGGACTAGCGGAAAACACCGGGGAGCTGTTTTTT. Filled out from reference TRBV7-9 and TRBJ2-2, the complete variable domain reads DTGVSQNPRHKITKRGQNVTFRCDPISEHNRLYWYRQTLGQGPEFLTYFQNEAQLEKSRLLSDRFSAERPKGSFSTLEIQRTEQGDSAMYLCASSKGLAENTGELFFGEGSRLTVL.

This clone has just a few counts. The conserved final phenylalanine or tryptophan is absent from the CDR3, which likely points to a read error. The chain couples TRBV28 to TRBJ1-1; possible D gene TRBD1, 5 bases. The germline V gene encodes CDR1 MDHEN and CDR2 SYDVKM. This CDR3 region has 17 residues. Trimming took 3 bases from V and 0 from J, leaving 17 bases between them. CDR3 nucleotides: TGTGCCAGCAGTTTCCTTCACACACAGGACCTGAACACTGAAGCTTTCCTT. Translation gives CASSFLHTQDLNTEAFL.

This chain links TRBV7-8 with TRBJ2-5, with TRBD1 identical over 8 bases. CDR3 length equals 15 residues. The junction had 4 bases not matched to a gene; V was cut back by 3 bases and J by 1 base. Germline-derived CDR1 and CDR2 are SGHVS and FQNEAQ. CDR3 sequence reads: CASSFQGAPQETQYF. The DNA for the CDR3 is TGTGCCAGCAGCTTCCAGGGGGCCCCCCAAGAGACCCAGTACTTC.

The CDR3 DNA follows: TGTGCCAGTAGTATAGGCAGGGTCAATCAGCCCCAGCATTTT. Protein sequence: CASSIGRVNQPQHF. The chain uses TRBV19 and TRBJ1-5; perhaps TRBD1 as D (5 bases). Per the germline V gene, CDR1 is LNHDA and CDR2 is SQIVND (reference sequence). The CDR3 is made up of 14 amino acids. V was clipped by 1 base and J by 3 bases, with 7 bases between them. Complete variable domain (other parts from reference TRBV19 and TRBJ1-5): DGGITQSPKYLFRKEGQNVTLSCEQNLNHDAMYWYRQDPGQGLRLIYYSQIVNDFQKGDIAEGYSVSREKKESFPLTVTSAQKNPTAFYLCASSIGRVNQPQHFGDGTRLSIL.